Sequencing of this T cell receptor beta chain was carried out in a study of shared clonotypes between healthy human individuals. In the case of this clone: A much larger clonotype is one base distant, so this may be a read error.

For each subset, genomic DNA was distributed in equal portions over several immunoSEQ plates. The data were produced by immunoSEQ multiplex PCR, yet TCRdb's version contains in-frame clones alone and is incomplete. The repertoire has 730,000 or so clones, 72% of them found once; the top ten carry about 1.7%. Germline V CDR1 and CDR2: MDHEN, SYDVKM. The ends lost 6 bases at V and 2 bases at J; junction bases unmatched: 3. The CDR3 is made up of 13 amino acids. The chain carries TRBV28 and TRBJ2-7; 8 bases line up with TRBD2. This clonotype was obtained from a woman in her thirties in good health. The source material was memory CD4+ T cells sorted from blood. Subset described: CD45RA-negative fraction. DNA for the CDR3: TGTGCCAGCAGCGGCGGGAGGACCTACGAGCAGTACTTC. Amino acid sequence: CASSGGRTYEQYF.